This TCR beta chain was captured in a study of T cells in tuberculosis. Study summary: Sequenced TCRs come from CD1B-GMM tetramer-binding T cells.

Thawed, overnight-rested PBMC were stained with GMM-loaded CD1B tetramer, viability dye and anti-CD3, then sorted. CD1B tetramers were loaded with Rhodococcus equi-derived C32 glucose monomycolate. Germline V gene data show CDR1 as LNHDA and CDR2 as SQIVND (reference sequence). The CDR3 spans 12 residues. Germline trimming cut 10 bases from V and 4 bases from J; bases unmatched to any gene: 4. Chain pairing is unknown; alpha and beta were sequenced separately. The assay was immunoSEQ multiplex PCR, and TCRdb's table has in-frame clones only and misses some. The repertoire includes roughly 59,000 clones, about 86% of them detected once, and around 13% sits in the top ten.

This chain joins TRBV19 and TRBJ1-2; 9 bases line up with TRBD1. Sequencing was done on a sample of CD1b-GMM tetramer-negative cells sorted from PBMCs. This TCR was sampled from an adult woman with latent tuberculosis. The CDR3 DNA is TGTGCCACCCTGGGACAGGGCTATGGCTACACCTTC. Its translation is CATLGQGYGYTF.